This T cell receptor beta chain was sequenced for a study of T cells in Graves' hyperthyroidism and ophthalmopathy. Amplification of TCR beta CDR3 regions used RNA as the template. Using the HTBI primer set, a first-round RT-PCR was run on the TCR CDR3. TCRdb ran MiXCR on the multiplex PCR reads and lists one entry per CDR3 protein. The data contain around 400,000 distinct CDR3 sequences, approximately 13% of them singletons. The junction had 3 bases not matched to a gene; V was cut back by 5 bases and J by 11 bases. Per the germline V gene, CDR1 is SEHNR and CDR2 is FQNEAQ (reference sequence). CDR3 size: 11 residues. This clonotype showed up many times.

The rearrangement joins TRBV7-9 to TRBJ2-1, with 7 bases fitting TRBD1. This TCR came from a woman between 18 and 29 years old with Graves' hyperthyroidism. The sample taken for sequencing was blood. The CDR3 region has the DNA TGTGCCAGCAGCCTACAGGGGAAGCAGTTCTTC. It translates to CASSLQGKQFF.